The next 19 T cell receptor beta chains were all read from a single sample in a study of CD8+CD57+ T cells in acquired aplastic anemia. Sequenced patients had shown CD8+CD57+ cell expansion by flow cytometry. It was genomic DNA that served as the template for profiling TCR beta VDJ and CDR3. TCRdb analysed the reads with MiXCR anew, one entry per CDR3 protein. The repertoire holds about 250,000 distinct CDR3 sequences, with more than 40% as singletons. The sample taken for sequencing was sorted CD4+, CD8+, or CD8+CD57+ T cells (not recorded which) from PBMCs. These TCRs come from a human donor with aplastic anemia.

Notes on this clonotype: Mismatch with germline at one junction end may stem from a read error. V gene TRBV28 combines with J gene TRBJ1-1, with D possibly matching TRBD1 (5 bases). The CDR3 runs 13 residues. The V gene's germline CDR1 is MDHEN and CDR2 SYDVKM. The CDR3 spells CAISFGGNTEAFF. CDR3 nucleotide sequence: TGTGCCATCAGTTTTGGGGGGAACACTGAAGCTTTCTTT.

The rearrangement uses TRBV4-1 and TRBJ2-1; 12 bases map to TRBD2. V lost 2 bases and J lost 12; bases outside the gene matches: 5. This CDR3 comprises 14 residues. CDR1 is MGHRA and CDR2 is YSYEKL in the germline V gene. The CDR3 nucleotides are TGCGCCAGCAGCCAAACGGGACTAGCGGGCGGGCAGTTCTTC. It translates to CASSQTGLAGGQFF.

This chain links TRBV7-3 with TRBJ1-2, with D perhaps matching TRBD1 (5 bases). The CDR3 covers 13 residues. Germline values: CDR1 SGHTA, CDR2 FQGTGA. V was shortened by 8 bases and J by 5 bases, with 15 bases between the two germline ends. CDR3 nucleotides: TGTGCCAGCGATCCGACAGAACAATATGGCTACACCTTC. Its protein is CASDPTEQYGYTF.

The chain recombines TRBV27 with TRBJ1-3; 7 nucleotides match TRBD1. The CDR3 is 16 residues long. In germline, CDR1 is MNHEY, CDR2 SMNVEV (reference sequence). The J segment lost 0 bases and the V segment lost 5 bases, leaving 7 bases of the junction unmatched. The CDR3 reads CASSRTTGVSGNTIYF. CDR3 in DNA: TGTGCCAGCAGTAGGACAACAGGGGTCTCTGGAAACACCATATATTTT.

This clonotype was seen at least ten times. This chain links TRBV24-1 with TRBJ2-7; 7 bases line up with TRBD1. Germline CDR1 KGHDR, CDR2 SFDVKD. The CDR3 contains 15 residues. Losses at the gene ends were 2 bases for V and 3 bases for J; bases not matched to a gene: 6. Written as DNA, the CDR3 is TGTGCCACCAGTGATTCCGGGACAGAACTCTACGAGCAGTACTTC. Its protein is CATSDSGTELYEQYF.

The chain recombines TRBV30 with TRBJ1-1; D remains unclear. The CDR3 has 11 residues. V dropped 3 bases and J dropped 7 bases, with 9 bases sitting between them. Germline CDR1 and CDR2: GTSNPN and SVGIG (reference sequence). The CDR3: CAWSPGCEAFF. DNA of the CDR3: TGTGCCTGGAGCCCAGGCTGTGAAGCTTTCTTT.

The chain links TRBV4-1 to TRBJ1-6; 9 bases agree with TRBD1. Germline-derived CDR1 and CDR2 are MGHRA and YSYEKL. This CDR3 comprises 16 residues. With 3 bases clipped from V and 9 bases from J, the junction kept 9 bases outside the gene matches. CDR3 nucleotide sequence: TGCGCCAGCAGCCAGTCTACAGGGGGCGGCCCTTCACCCCTCCACTTT. It translates to CASSQSTGGGPSPLHF.

The V call is TRBV29-1, the J call TRBJ2-5; 7 bases are shared with TRBD1. Per germline, CDR1 SQVTM and CDR2 ANQGSEA. V lost 4 bases, J lost 4 bases, and 6 bases stayed unmatched. This CDR3 contains 13 residues. The CDR3 spells CSVAPGGRETQYF. The CDR3 DNA is TGCAGCGTTGCCCCAGGGGGACGAGAGACCCAGTACTTC.

A remark on this clonotype: This could be a read error, since a much larger clone is one nucleotide away. V and J are TRBV5-1 and TRBJ1-4, with D perhaps matching TRBD1 (5 bases). The V end lost 5 bases, the J end lost 4 bases, and 15 bases lay between the germline ends. CDR3 length equals 15 residues. Germline-derived CDR1 and CDR2 are SGHRS and YFSETQ. Here the CDR3 reads CASRFQGWGNEKLFF. In nucleotides, the CDR3 is TGCGCCAGCAGATTCCAGGGTTGGGGTAATGAAAAACTGTTTTTT.

The chain employs TRBV9 and TRBJ1-1; TRBD1 might be the D (6 bases). Trimming cost V 0 bases and J 1 base, with 10 bases left between them. There are 15 residues in the CDR3. Per germline, CDR1 SGDLS and CDR2 YYNGEE. CDR3: CASSVEDRWNTEAFF. CDR3 bases: TGTGCCAGCAGCGTAGAGGACAGATGGAACACTGAAGCTTTCTTT.

Only a few counts were recorded for this clonotype. A much larger clone lies one base from this, so it may be a read error. The chain couples TRBV20-1 to TRBJ1-2; perhaps TRBD1 as D (5 bases). Germline CDR1 reads DFQATT; CDR2 reads SNEGSKA (reference sequence). V shed 5 bases and J shed 7 bases, with 23 bases lying between them. This CDR3 contains 15 residues. The CDR3 reads CSAGAETIREGGYTF. In DNA, the CDR3 is TGCAGTGCTGGGGCCGAAACGATAAGGGAAGGTGGCTACACCTTC.

This clonotype was seen at least ten times. The chain has TRBV25-1 and TRBJ1-1, with TRBD1 identical over 8 bases. The CDR3 sequence is 13 residues long. V lost 10 bases, J lost 2 bases, and 6 bases stayed unmatched. Germline V gene sequence: CDR1 MGHDK, CDR2 SYGVNS. The DNA for the CDR3 is TGTGCCACCAGGACAGGGACCAACACTGAAGCTTTCTTT. Its protein is CATRTGTNTEAFF. Complete variable domain (other parts from reference TRBV25-1 and TRBJ1-1): EADIYQTPRYLVIGTGKKITLECSQTMGHDKMYWYQQDPGMELHLIHYSYGVNSTEKGDLSSESTVSRIRTEHFPLTLESARPSHTSQYLCATRTGTNTEAFFGQGTRLTVV.

The table lists this clonotype with a count of one. The V call is TRBV6-5, the J call TRBJ2-7, with TRBD1 matching over 7 bases. The V and J ends lost 4 bases and 5 bases, in that order; junction bases with no gene match: 8. The germline gives CDR1 MNHEY, CDR2 SVGAGI. This CDR3 is 14 amino acids long. CDR3 residues: CASSCLHRGNEQYF. Written as DNA, the CDR3 is TGTGCCAGCAGTTGCCTTCACAGGGGCAACGAGCAGTACTTC.

This clonotype has ten or more counts. The V and J genes are TRBV20-1 and TRBJ1-5, with D perhaps matching TRBD1 (5 bases). The CDR3 extends over 16 amino acids. Trimming shortened V by 3 bases and J by 0 bases, and 15 bases separated the two germline ends. The germline CDR1 and CDR2 sequences are DFQATT and SNEGSKA (reference sequence). CDR3 sequence reads: CSASKDTTYSNQPQHF. The CDR3 nucleotides are TGCAGTGCTAGTAAGGACACTACTTATAGCAATCAGCCCCAGCATTTT.

The chain employs TRBV24-1 and TRBJ1-6; possibly TRBD1 for D (5 bases). V lost 7 bases and J lost 7, with 19 bases in between. The CDR3 is made up of 16 amino acids. Germline values: CDR1 KGHDR, CDR2 SFDVKD. DNA of the CDR3: TGTGCCACCAGGCATCGGTGGGGGGTAGAGAATTCACCCCTCCACTTT. It codes for CATRHRWGVENSPLHF.

This clonotype was seen many times. CDR3 amino acids: CSARDRAGRFIYEQYF. The CDR3 nucleotides read TGCAGTGCTAGAGATCGGGCGGGAAGGTTTATCTACGAGCAGTACTTC. The V gene is TRBV20-1, the J gene TRBJ2-7, with a possible D match to TRBD2 (6 bases). V lost 0 bases and J lost 3, with 18 bases in between. Germline V gene lookup returns CDR1 DFQATT and CDR2 SNEGSKA (reference sequence). This CDR3 has 16 amino acids.

This clonotype was counted between two and nine times. This may be a read error: a much more frequent sequence differs by one nucleotide. This rearrangement joins TRBV5-1 to TRBJ2-7, with D possibly TRBD1 on 5 matching bases. Germline assignment: CDR1 SGHRS and CDR2 YFSETQ. CDR3 length: 15 residues. CDR3 region: CASSLEGRVSYEQHF. CDR3 DNA sequence: TGCGCCAGCAGCTTGGAAGGCAGGGTTTCTTACGAGCAGCACTTC.

This clonotype has at least ten counts. This chain links TRBV6-5 with TRBJ2-3; 7 bases line up with TRBD2. The V segment lost 4 bases and the J segment 2 bases; nucleotides outside the gene matches: 3. The CDR3 covers 14 residues. Germline V lookup: CDR1 MNHEY, CDR2 SVGAGI. As DNA, the CDR3 is TGTGCCAGCAGTTTAGCGGGCGACACAGATACGCAGTATTTT. Amino acid sequence: CASSLAGDTDTQYF.

The chain is built from TRBV7-6 and TRBJ2-7; D ambiguous. The V gene lost 6 bases and the J gene lost 1 base, with 10 bases spanning the gap. CDR3 length: 13 amino acids. The V gene's germline CDR1 is SGHVS and CDR2 FNYEAQ. This CDR3 reads CASSNTASYEQYF. CDR3 DNA: TGTGCCAGCAGTAACACGGCATCCTACGAGCAGTACTTC.